This entry features one TCR beta chain sequence. What it recognizes is unknown. Brentuximab vedotin exposure varied among the patients, all of whom had relapsed after autologous stem cell transplantation. The V gene's germline CDR1 is MNHEY and CDR2 SVGAGI. Trimming took off 7 bases at V and 4 bases at J, with 11 bases between the two ends. The CDR3 consists of 14 residues. The record originates from a study of PD-1 blockade in classical Hodgkin lymphoma. Study results and limitations: CD4+ TCR diversity climbed significantly by C4D1, unlike CD8+ TCR diversity. Healthy donors reportedly exceeded newly diagnosed patients in baseline TCR diversity. Possible causes of repertoire differences, disease activity or prior therapy, remain undefined.

Clones were read by immunoSEQ multiplex PCR, and TCRdb kept only the in-frame ones, dropping some. The table records about 110,000 clones, 80% to 90% of them present only once. The sequence derives from a human donor with classical Hodgkin lymphoma. The source was peripheral blood mononuclear cells (PBMCs), collected before the second cycle of nivolumab. The chain carries TRBV6-5 and TRBJ1-6, with D possibly TRBD1 on 6 matching bases. The CDR3 here is CASTVGQYNSPLHF. CDR3 nucleotide sequence: TGTGCCAGCACCGTTGGACAGTATAATTCACCCCTCCACTTT.